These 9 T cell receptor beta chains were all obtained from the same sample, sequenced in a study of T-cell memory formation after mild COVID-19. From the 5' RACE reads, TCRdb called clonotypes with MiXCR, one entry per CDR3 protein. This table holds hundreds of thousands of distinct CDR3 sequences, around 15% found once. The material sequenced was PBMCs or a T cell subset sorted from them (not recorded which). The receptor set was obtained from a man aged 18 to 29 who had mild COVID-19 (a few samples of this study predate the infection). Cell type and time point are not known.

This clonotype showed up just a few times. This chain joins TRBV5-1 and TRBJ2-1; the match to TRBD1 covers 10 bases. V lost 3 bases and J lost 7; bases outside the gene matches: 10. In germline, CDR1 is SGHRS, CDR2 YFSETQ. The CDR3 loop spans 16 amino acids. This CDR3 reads CASSWGGQGVSNEQFF. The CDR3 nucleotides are TGCGCCAGCAGCTGGGGAGGACAGGGGGTTTCTAATGAGCAGTTCTTC. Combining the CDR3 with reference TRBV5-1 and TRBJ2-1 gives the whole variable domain KAGVTQTPRYLIKTRGQQVTLSCSPISGHRSVSWYQQTPGQGLQFLFEYFSETQRNKGNFPGRFSGRQFSNSRSEMNVSTLELGDSALYLCASSWGGQGVSNEQFFGPGTRLTVL.

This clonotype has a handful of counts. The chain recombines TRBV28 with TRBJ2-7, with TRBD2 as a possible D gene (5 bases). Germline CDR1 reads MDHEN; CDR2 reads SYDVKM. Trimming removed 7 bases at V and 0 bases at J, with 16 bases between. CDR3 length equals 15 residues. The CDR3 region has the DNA TGTGCCAGCACGGATGGACTGGGCGGCTCCTACGAGCAGTACGTC. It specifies CASTDGLGGSYEQYV.

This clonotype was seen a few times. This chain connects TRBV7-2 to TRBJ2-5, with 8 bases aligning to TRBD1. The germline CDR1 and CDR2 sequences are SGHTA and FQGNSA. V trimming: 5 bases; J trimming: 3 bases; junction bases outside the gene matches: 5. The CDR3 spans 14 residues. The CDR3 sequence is CASSVDRVEETQYF. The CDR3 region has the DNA TGTGCCAGCAGCGTGGACAGGGTGGAAGAGACCCAGTACTTC.

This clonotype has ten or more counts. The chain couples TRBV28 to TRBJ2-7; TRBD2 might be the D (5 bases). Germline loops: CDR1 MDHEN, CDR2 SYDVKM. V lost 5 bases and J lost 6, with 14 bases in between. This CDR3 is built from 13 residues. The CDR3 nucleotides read TGTGCCAGCAGTAGGACTCCGCCTGGCGAGCAGTACGTC. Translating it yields CASSRTPPGEQYV.

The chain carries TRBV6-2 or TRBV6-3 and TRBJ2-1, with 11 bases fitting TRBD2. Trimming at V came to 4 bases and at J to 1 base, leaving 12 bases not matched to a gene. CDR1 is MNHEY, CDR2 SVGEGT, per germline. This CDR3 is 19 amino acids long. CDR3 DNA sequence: TGTGCCAGCAGTTCCCCCTATAGCGGGGGGGCCGGTTCCTACAATGAGCAGTTCTTC. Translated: CASSSPYSGGAGSYNEQFF.

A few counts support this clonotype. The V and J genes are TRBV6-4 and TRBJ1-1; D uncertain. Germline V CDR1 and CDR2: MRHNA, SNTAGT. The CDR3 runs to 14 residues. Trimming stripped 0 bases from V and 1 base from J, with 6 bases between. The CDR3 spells CASSDSPENTEAFF. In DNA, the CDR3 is TGTGCCAGCAGTGACTCGCCGGAGAACACTGAAGCTTTCTTT.

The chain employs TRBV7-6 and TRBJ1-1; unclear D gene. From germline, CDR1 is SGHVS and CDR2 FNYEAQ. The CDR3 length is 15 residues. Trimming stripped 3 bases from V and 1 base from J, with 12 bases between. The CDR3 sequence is CASSFGQFSNTEAFF. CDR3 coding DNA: TGTGCCAGCAGCTTCGGTCAATTCTCGAACACTGAAGCTTTCTTT.

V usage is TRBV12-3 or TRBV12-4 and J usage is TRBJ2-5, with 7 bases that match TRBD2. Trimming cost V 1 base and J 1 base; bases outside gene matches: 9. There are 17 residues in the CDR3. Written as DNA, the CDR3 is TGTGCCAGCAGTTTAGGTAGCCAGGGAGGGAGCCAAGAGACCCAGTACTTC. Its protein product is CASSLGSQGGSQETQYF.

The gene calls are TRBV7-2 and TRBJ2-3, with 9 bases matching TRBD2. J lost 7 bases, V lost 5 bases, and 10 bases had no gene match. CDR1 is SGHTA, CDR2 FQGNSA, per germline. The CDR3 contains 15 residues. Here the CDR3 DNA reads TGTGCCAGCAGCCGAGACGGTAGCGGGGGTTATACGCAGTATTTT. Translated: CASSRDGSGGYTQYF. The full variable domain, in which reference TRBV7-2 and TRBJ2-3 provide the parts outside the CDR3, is GAGVSQSPSNKVTEKGKDVELRCDPISGHTALYWYRQSLGQGLEFLIYFQGNSAPDKSGLPSDRFSAERTGGSVSTLTIQRTQQEDSAVYLCASSRDGSGGYTQYFGPGTRLTVL.